This record covers a single T cell receptor (beta chain). The antigen remains unidentified. The data were obtained in a study of cytomegalovirus exposure and HLA in healthy donors. Germline V gene lookup returns CDR1 SNHLY and CDR2 FYNNEI. The CDR3 consists of 16 residues. Losses at the gene ends were 6 bases for V and 7 bases for J; bases not matched to a gene: 16. The study ran its PCR with 60 Vbeta and 13 Jbeta primers. Clones were sequenced by immunoSEQ multiplex PCR, and TCRdb holds only the in-frame ones, with some missing. The sample yields over 100,000 clones, approximately 79% seen once. Whole-study results and caveats: Some highly shared sequence variants likely arose as a pipeline artifact. On later analysis, the bulk of CMV-associated TCR beta chains appeared to be HLA-restricted. It was confirmed in vitro that three of the CMV-associated chains were specific for CMV antigens. Immune exposure information comprised only CMV serostatus.

The chain employs TRBV2 and TRBJ1-2, with TRBD1 identical over 8 bases. Material: PBMCs. The sequence was collected from a man in his fifties in good health and CMV-seropositive. The CDR3, as DNA: TGTGCCAGCAGGTCCGGGACAGGCGGCCGCGGGTCTGGCTACACCTTC. Protein sequence: CASRSGTGGRGSGYTF.